This T cell receptor beta chain is drawn from a study of response to subunit inactivated influenza vaccine. Broader study findings: Researchers suggested that each seasonal influenza vaccination recruits few new T cells.

Ten or more counts support this clonotype. Antigen unknown. TCRdb recomputed calls from the RT-PCR reads with MiXCR, one row per CDR3 protein. The repertoire consists of 450,000 to 600,000 distinct CDR3 sequences, with approximately 7.8% occurring once and the leading ten covering approximately 14%. CDR1 SGHTA and CDR2 FQGNSA come from the germline V gene. Trimming left V 2 bases short and J 8 bases short, with 7 bases between. The CDR3 totals 12 residues. The source was PBMCs from blood, collected roughly 24 months after vaccination. This clonotype was sampled from a man in his fifties or sixties who received an inactivated influenza vaccine. This chain uses TRBV7-2 with TRBJ2-1; D is unresolved. CDR3 DNA sequence: TGTGCCAGCAGCTTAAATCACGATGAGCAGTTCTTC. This sequence encodes CASSLNHDEQFF.